This TCR beta chain was captured in a study of siplizumab effects on memory and regulatory T cells. Unstimulated naive, memory, effector memory and TEMRA subsets were subjected to sequencing in three donor pairs. With V trimmed by 0 bases and J by 12 bases, 9 bases remained unmatched. Germline CDR1 and CDR2: SEHNR and FQNEAQ (reference sequence). The CDR3 is 15 amino acids. This clone is a singleton in its sample. Around 96,000 TCR templates were measured in each sample. This table comes from immunoSEQ multiplex PCR, and its TCRdb copy is limited to in-frame clones, with some not included. The sample consists of about 50,000 clones, about 88% of them appearing once.

Sequences were obtained from naive CD8+ T cells sorted from blood. This TCR derives from a human donor in good health. The chain carries TRBV7-9 and TRBJ1-4; TRBD1 matches at 8 bases. The CDR3 is CASSLAGQGGAQLFF. CDR3 sequence (DNA): TGTGCCAGCAGCTTAGCAGGACAGGGAGGGGCACAACTGTTTTTT. Supplemented by reference TRBV7-9 and TRBJ1-4, the full variable domain reads DTGVSQNPRHKITKRGQNVTFRCDPISEHNRLYWYRQTLGQGPEFLTYFQNEAQLEKSRLLSDRFSAERPKGSFSTLEIQRTEQGDSAMYLCASSLAGQGGAQLFFGSGTQLSVL.